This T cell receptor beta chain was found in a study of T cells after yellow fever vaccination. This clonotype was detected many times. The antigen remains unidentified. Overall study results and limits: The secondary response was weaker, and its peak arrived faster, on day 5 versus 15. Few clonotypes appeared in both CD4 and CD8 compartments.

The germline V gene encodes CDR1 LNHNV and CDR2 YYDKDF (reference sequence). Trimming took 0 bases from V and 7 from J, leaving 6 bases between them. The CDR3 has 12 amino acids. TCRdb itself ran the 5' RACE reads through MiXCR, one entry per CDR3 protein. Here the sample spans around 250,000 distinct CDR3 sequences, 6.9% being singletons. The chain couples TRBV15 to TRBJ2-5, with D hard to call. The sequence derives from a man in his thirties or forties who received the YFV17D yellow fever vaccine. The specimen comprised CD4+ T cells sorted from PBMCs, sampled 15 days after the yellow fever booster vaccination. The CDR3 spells CATSRDTGTQYF. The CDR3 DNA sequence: TGTGCCACCAGCAGAGATACGGGGACCCAGTACTTC.